This T cell receptor (beta chain) is drawn from a study of blood T cell repertoires in COVID-19. Study details: The samples span acute and convalescent COVID-19 from the United States, Italy and Spain. Sources were T cells, B-cell-depleted T cells, or PBMCs; the material itself was cDNA or gDNA.

As originally analysed: Reference gene primer amplification gave estimated nucleated cell counts. Produced via immunoSEQ multiplex PCR; TCRdb's table is partial and in-frame only. V, J and clone size are taken as reported in that table, and D and trimming were inferred from the DNA itself. This table holds roughly 43,000 clones, roughly 84% found once. Germline loops: CDR1 SGHRS, CDR2 YFSETQ. CDR3 length equals 16 residues. V was clipped by 4 bases and J by 2 bases, with 16 bases between them. The sequenced material came from peripheral blood. The rearrangement uses TRBV5-1 and TRBJ2-1, with D perhaps matching TRBD2 (5 bases). The sequence was collected from a woman aged 65 to 85 with acute or convalescent COVID-19. The CDR3 loop reads CASSPEGAATYNEQFF. The CDR3 DNA sequence: TGCGCCAGCAGCCCCGAGGGAGCGGCGACCTACAATGAGCAGTTCTTC.